This passage covers 25 T cell receptor beta chains from one sample sequenced in a study of T-cell memory formation after mild COVID-19. Each CDR3 protein is one row after TCRdb ran MiXCR on the 5' RACE reads. In the table there are approximately 270,000 distinct CDR3 sequences, under 20% of which are singletons. The sequencing input was PBMCs or a T cell subset sorted from them (not recorded which). The receptors were gathered from a man aged 18 to 35 who had mild COVID-19 (a few samples of this study predate the infection). Cell type and time point are not known.

Comment on this clonotype: One end of the junction does not line up with germline, which may come from a read error. The gene calls are TRBV7-6 and TRBJ2-7; tentatively, D is TRBD2 (6 bases). The germline gives CDR1 SGHVS, CDR2 FNYEAQ. The CDR3 runs to 13 residues. In DNA form, the CDR3 reads TGTGCCAGCAGCCCTAGCGTAGTTTCCGAGCATTACTTC. Protein sequence: CASSPSVVSEHYF.

V is TRBV12-3 or TRBV12-4 and J is TRBJ1-6, with 7 bases matching TRBD1. The CDR3 loop spans 14 amino acids. V lost 5 bases and J lost 8; bases outside the gene matches: 6. CDR3 residues: CASSISDRDSPLHF. The CDR3 DNA reads TGTGCCAGCAGTATATCAGACAGGGATTCACCCCTCCACTTT.

There are a few counts of this clonotype. The V call is TRBV4-1, the J call TRBJ2-3; D may be TRBD2 (7 bases). The V and J ends lost 4 bases and 2 bases respectively, with 16 bases between them. Germline values: CDR1 MGHRA, CDR2 YSYEKL. This CDR3 has 16 amino acids. CDR3 residues: CASSLPGGPFTDTQYF. The CDR3 DNA reads as TGCGCCAGCAGCCTACCCGGGGGGCCCTTCACAGATACGCAGTATTTT.

The chain uses TRBV10-3 and TRBJ2-3; perhaps TRBD1 as D (5 bases). The CDR3 covers 12 residues. From germline, CDR1 is ENHRY and CDR2 SYGVKD. Trimming stripped 10 bases from V and 1 base from J, with 9 bases between. CDR3 in amino acids: CASLGGTDTQYF. The CDR3 nucleotides read TGTGCCAGCCTAGGGGGCACAGATACGCAGTATTTT.

The table lists this clonotype with a few counts. The chain has TRBV20-1 and TRBJ2-3; 8 nucleotides line up with TRBD2. This CDR3 spans 13 amino acids. The J segment lost 6 bases and the V segment lost 2 bases, leaving 4 bases of the junction unmatched. CDR1 and CDR2 (germline): DFQATT, SNEGSKA (reference sequence). CDR3 loop: CSARRGGRDTQYF. DNA for the CDR3: TGCAGTGCTAGACGGGGGGGCCGGGATACGCAGTATTTT.

This rearrangement joins TRBV24-1 to TRBJ2-3; D possibly matches TRBD1 or TRBD2 (5 bases each). Germline loops: CDR1 KGHDR, CDR2 SFDVKD. There are 13 residues in the CDR3. Deletions cut 10 bases from V and 6 bases from J, with 16 bases between. For the CDR3, the DNA is TGTGCCACGAGGGACGGGCTCATGGATACGCAGTATTTT. It encodes CATRDGLMDTQYF.

This clonotype was found many times. The chain combines TRBV7-2 with TRBJ2-3, with D perhaps matching TRBD1 or TRBD2 (5 bases each). Germline CDR1 SGHTA, CDR2 FQGNSA. The CDR3 length is 14 residues. The ends were cut back, 2 bases at V and 2 bases at J, with 8 bases in the middle. The CDR3 DNA reads TGTGCCAGCAGCTTAACGGGGACCACAGATACGCAGTATTTT. Amino acids: CASSLTGTTDTQYF.

This clonotype was seen a handful of times. The chain is built from TRBV30 and TRBJ1-2, with TRBD1 as a possible D gene (5 bases). V lost 4 bases, J lost 4 bases, and 16 bases lay in between. The CDR3 has 14 residues. CDR1 and CDR2 (germline): GTSNPN, SVGIG (reference sequence). Here the CDR3 DNA reads TGTGCCTGGACCGTCCGGGGCCTGAGCTATGGCTACACCTTC. Encoded protein: CAWTVRGLSYGYTF.

This clonotype has a handful of counts. This chain joins TRBV4-2 and TRBJ2-5; 9 bases match TRBD2. The V segment lost 0 bases and the J segment 4 bases; nucleotides outside the gene matches: 6. Germline CDR1 is LGHNA and CDR2 is YNFKEQ. This CDR3 is built from 16 residues. The CDR3 DNA reads TGTGCCAGCAGCCAAGAGGGGCTAGCGGGGAGAGAGACCCAGTACTTC. This translates into CASSQEGLAGRETQYF.

This clonotype came up a few times. The chain links TRBV9 to TRBJ2-5; tentative D call: TRBD1 (5 bases). Germline V lookup: CDR1 SGDLS, CDR2 YYNGEE. V lost 1 base and J lost 1, with 8 bases in between. The CDR3 is 14 amino acids. CDR3 DNA: TGTGCCAGCAGCGTAACAGGAGTCCAAGAGACCCAGTACTTC. Residues: CASSVTGVQETQYF.

This clonotype has more than one count but fewer than ten. The chain has TRBV7-8 and TRBJ2-1; 7 bases are shared with TRBD2. Looked up from germline, CDR1 is SGHVS and CDR2 is FQNEAQ. Trimming took 5 bases from V and 4 from J; bases not matched to a gene: 8. The length of the CDR3 is 15 residues. For the CDR3, the DNA is TGTGCCAGCAGCCCCGAGCGGGGATCTTACAATGAGCAGTTCTTC. The encoded protein is CASSPERGSYNEQFF. Supplemented by reference TRBV7-8 and TRBJ2-1, the full variable domain reads GAGVSQSPRYKVAKRGQDVALRCDPISGHVSLFWYQQALGQGPEFLTYFQNEAQLDKSGLPSDRFFAERPEGSVSTLKIQRTQQEDSAVYLCASSPERGSYNEQFFGPGTRLTVL.

This clonotype has more than one count but fewer than ten. V gene TRBV12-5 combines with J gene TRBJ2-6, with D possibly being TRBD2 (5 bases). The CDR3 consists of 19 residues. Deletions cut 1 base from V and 0 bases from J, with 16 bases between. Germline-derived CDR1 and CDR2 are LGHNT and FRNRAP. CDR3 in amino acids: CASGLELGVSNSGANVLTF. The CDR3 DNA reads TGTGCTAGTGGTTTGGAGCTCGGGGTTTCCAACTCTGGGGCCAACGTCCTGACTTTC.

The genes are TRBV10-3 and TRBJ1-6, with D possibly being TRBD1 (6 bases). CDR3 size: 15 residues. With 3 bases removed from V and 14 bases from J, the gap between germline ends came to 20 bases. Germline V gene lookup returns CDR1 ENHRY and CDR2 SYGVKD. DNA of the CDR3: TGTGCCATCAGTGACCGGGGGCAGCGGGTCGGGGCCCTCCACTTT. It translates to CAISDRGQRVGALHF.

This chain joins TRBV20-1 and TRBJ1-2; tentative D call: TRBD1 (6 bases). Looked up from germline, CDR1 is DFQATT and CDR2 is SNEGSKA (reference sequence). The CDR3 is 16 amino acids. Trimming stripped 1 base from V and 1 base from J, with 16 bases between. CDR3 amino acids: CSARVAGALGNYGYTF. CDR3 sequence (DNA): TGCAGTGCTAGAGTAGCGGGGGCGCTCGGTAACTATGGCTACACCTTC.

The chain employs TRBV7-9 and TRBJ1-2; 8 bases are a match to TRBD1. There are 14 residues in the CDR3. Germline trimming cut 5 bases from V and 6 bases from J; bases unmatched to any gene: 8. Germline V gives CDR1 SEHNR, CDR2 FQNEAQ (reference sequence). CDR3 sequence: CASSRQDRVNGYTF. The CDR3 bases are TGTGCCAGCAGCCGCCAGGACAGGGTGAATGGCTACACCTTC.

This clonotype was observed a single time. This sequence joins TRBV6-5 and TRBJ1-6, with D possibly matching TRBD1 (5 bases). Germline-derived CDR1 and CDR2 are MNHEY and SVGAGI. Trimming left V 2 bases short and J 2 bases short, with 10 bases between. The CDR3 sequence is 16 residues long. The CDR3 here is CASSYGALAYNSPLHF. Here the CDR3 DNA reads TGTGCCAGCAGTTACGGGGCCTTGGCCTATAATTCACCCCTCCACTTT.

The genes are TRBV7-9 and TRBJ2-1; D possibly corresponds to TRBD2 (6 bases). Per the germline V gene, CDR1 is SEHNR and CDR2 is FQNEAQ (reference sequence). The CDR3 spans 13 residues. Trimming removed 4 bases at V and 5 bases at J, with 9 bases between. CDR3 nucleotides: TGTGCCAGCAGCTATTCGGGGGACAATGAGCAGTTCTTC. Translation: CASSYSGDNEQFF.

The chain carries TRBV4-1 and TRBJ2-6; D remains ambiguous. The CDR3 runs to 15 residues. In germline, CDR1 is MGHRA, CDR2 YSYEKL. Trimming cost V 4 bases and J 1 base, with 8 bases left between them. The DNA for the CDR3 is TGCGCCAGCAGCCCGGTGAGATCTGGGGCCAACGTCCTGACTTTC. Amino acid sequence: CASSPVRSGANVLTF.

This clonotype has ten or more counts. The chain uses TRBV5-6 and TRBJ2-1, with a weak D call TRBD2 (5 bases). The germline CDR1 and CDR2 sequences are SGHDT and YYEEEE. This CDR3 has 18 amino acids. Trimming shortened V by 2 bases and J by 2 bases, and 20 bases separated the two germline ends. The CDR3 protein is CASSFPGGFASPYNEQFF. The CDR3 nucleotides read TGTGCCAGCAGCTTTCCAGGAGGCTTCGCCTCCCCCTACAATGAGCAGTTCTTC.

This clonotype has more than one count but fewer than ten. The rearrangement links TRBV20-1 to TRBJ2-7, with 12 bases that match TRBD2. The germline V gene has CDR1 DFQATT and CDR2 SNEGSKA (reference sequence). The V and J ends lost 5 bases and 4 bases, in that order; junction bases with no gene match: 9. This CDR3 is 15 amino acids long. The CDR3 DNA reads TGCAGTGCTTCACTAGCGGGGGGCCGAGAGTACGAGCAGTACTTC. It yields the protein CSASLAGGREYEQYF.

This clonotype was observed a handful of times. The junction and the germline gene differ at one end; a read error may be behind it. V and J are TRBV7-7 and TRBJ1-2; 7 bases map to TRBD1. Germline V lookup: CDR1 SSHAT, CDR2 FNYEAQ (reference sequence). There are 13 residues in the CDR3. CDR3 loop: CASSQIGGDGYTF. The CDR3 DNA reads as TGTGCTAGCAGCCAAATAGGGGGCGATGGCTACACCTTC.

This clonotype is deemed medium-sized. V usage is TRBV5-1 and J usage is TRBJ2-7; D is perhaps TRBD2 (6 bases). The germline V gene has CDR1 SGHRS and CDR2 YFSETQ. The V gene lost 0 bases and the J gene lost 5 bases, with 21 bases spanning the gap. The CDR3 sequence is 17 residues long. This CDR3 reads CASSLGWASGGKDEQYF. In DNA form, the CDR3 reads TGCGCCAGCAGCTTGGGATGGGCGTCTGGGGGGAAGGACGAGCAGTACTTC.

This clonotype appeared many times. The chain has TRBV7-2 and TRBJ1-1; D unclear. The CDR3 length is 13 residues. V was shortened by 5 bases and J by 1 base, with 8 bases between the two germline ends. From germline, CDR1 is SGHTA and CDR2 FQGNSA. The CDR3 here is CASSALRNTEAFF. The CDR3 region has the DNA TGTGCCAGCAGCGCCCTCAGGAACACTGAAGCTTTCTTT.

The sample holds a few counts of this clonotype. V gene TRBV5-1 combines with J gene TRBJ2-2; D is unresolved. CDR1 and CDR2 (germline): SGHRS, YFSETQ. V lost 9 bases and J 3 bases, leaving 6 bases between the germline ends. The CDR3 totals 11 residues. The CDR3 sequence is CATSYTGELFF. CDR3 bases: TGCGCCACCAGTTACACCGGGGAGCTGTTTTTT. Full variable domain (rest looked up from reference TRBV5-1 and TRBJ2-2): KAGVTQTPRYLIKTRGQQVTLSCSPISGHRSVSWYQQTPGQGLQFLFEYFSETQRNKGNFPGRFSGRQFSNSRSEMNVSTLELGDSALYLCATSYTGELFFGEGSRLTVL.

The V call is TRBV20-1, the J call TRBJ2-5, with 9 positions matching TRBD1. V lost 4 bases, J lost 4 bases, and 7 bases stayed unmatched. CDR3 length equals 14 residues. From germline, CDR1 is DFQATT and CDR2 SNEGSKA (reference sequence). The CDR3 nucleotides read TGCAGTGCTACGTGGGGGACAGGGCTAGAGACCCAGTACTTC. Residues: CSATWGTGLETQYF.